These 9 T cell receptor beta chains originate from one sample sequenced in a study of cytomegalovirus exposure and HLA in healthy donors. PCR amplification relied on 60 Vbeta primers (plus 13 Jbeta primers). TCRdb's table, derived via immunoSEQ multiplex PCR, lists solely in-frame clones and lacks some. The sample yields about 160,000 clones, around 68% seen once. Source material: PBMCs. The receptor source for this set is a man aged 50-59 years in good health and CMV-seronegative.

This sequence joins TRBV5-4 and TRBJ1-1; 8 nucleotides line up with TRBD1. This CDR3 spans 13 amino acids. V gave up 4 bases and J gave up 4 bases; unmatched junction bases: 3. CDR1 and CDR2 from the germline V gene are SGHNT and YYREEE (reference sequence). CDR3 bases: TGTGCCAGCAGCCGGGACAGGATCACTGAAGCTTTCTTT. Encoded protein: CASSRDRITEAFF. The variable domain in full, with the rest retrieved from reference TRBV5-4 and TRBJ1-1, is ETGVTQSPTHLIKTRGQQVTLRCSSQSGHNTVSWYQQALGQGPQFIFQYYREEENGRGNFPPRFSGLQFPNYSSELNVNALELDDSALYLCASSRDRITEAFFGQGTRLTVV.

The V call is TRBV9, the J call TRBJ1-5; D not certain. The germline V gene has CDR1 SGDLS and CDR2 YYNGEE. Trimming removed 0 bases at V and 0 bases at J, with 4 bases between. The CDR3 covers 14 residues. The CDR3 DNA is TGTGCCAGCAGCGTAGGCAGTAGCAATCAGCCCCAGCATTTT. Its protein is CASSVGSSNQPQHF.

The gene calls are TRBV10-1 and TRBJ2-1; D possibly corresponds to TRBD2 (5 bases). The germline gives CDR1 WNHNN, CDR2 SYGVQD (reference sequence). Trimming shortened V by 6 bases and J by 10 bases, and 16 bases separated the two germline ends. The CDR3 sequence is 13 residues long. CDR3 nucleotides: TGCGCCAGCAGCCTGGTGACTTGGGAGGAGCAGTTCTTC. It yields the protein CASSLVTWEEQFF.

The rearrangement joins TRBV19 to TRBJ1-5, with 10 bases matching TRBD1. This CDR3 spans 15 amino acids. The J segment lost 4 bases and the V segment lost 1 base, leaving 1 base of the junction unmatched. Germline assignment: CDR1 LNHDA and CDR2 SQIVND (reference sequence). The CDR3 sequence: CASSIAGQGNQPQHF. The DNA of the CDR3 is TGTGCCAGTAGTATAGCGGGACAGGGGAATCAGCCCCAGCATTTT.

CDR3 residues: CASSDTGANYGYTF. In DNA, the CDR3 is TGCGCCAGCAGCGACACAGGGGCTAACTATGGCTACACCTTC. The chain links TRBV4-1 to TRBJ1-2; 7 bases agree with TRBD1. The J segment lost 0 bases and the V segment lost 5 bases, leaving 3 bases of the junction unmatched. The CDR3 totals 14 residues. Germline V gene sequence: CDR1 MGHRA, CDR2 YSYEKL.

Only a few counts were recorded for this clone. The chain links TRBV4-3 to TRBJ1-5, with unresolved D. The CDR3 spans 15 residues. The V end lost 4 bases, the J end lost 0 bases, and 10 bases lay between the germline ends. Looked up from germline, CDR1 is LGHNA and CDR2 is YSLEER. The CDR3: CASSLRGNSNQPQHF. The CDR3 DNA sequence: TGCGCCAGCAGCCTGCGGGGAAATAGCAATCAGCCCCAGCATTTT.

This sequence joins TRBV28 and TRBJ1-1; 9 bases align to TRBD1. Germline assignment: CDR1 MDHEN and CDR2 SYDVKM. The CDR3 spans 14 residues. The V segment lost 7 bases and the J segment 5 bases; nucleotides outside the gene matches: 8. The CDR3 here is CASTTGGLGTEAFF. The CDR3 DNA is TGTGCCAGCACTACAGGGGGCCTGGGGACTGAAGCTTTCTTT.

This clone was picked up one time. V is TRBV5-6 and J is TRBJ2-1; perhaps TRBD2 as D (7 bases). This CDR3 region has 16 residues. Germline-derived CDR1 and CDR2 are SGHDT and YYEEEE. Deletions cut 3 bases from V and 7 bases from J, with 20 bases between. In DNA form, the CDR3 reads TGTGCCAGCAGCTATCTCTCCGGGGGGCCGGGAAATGAGCAGTTCTTC. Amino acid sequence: CASSYLSGGPGNEQFF.

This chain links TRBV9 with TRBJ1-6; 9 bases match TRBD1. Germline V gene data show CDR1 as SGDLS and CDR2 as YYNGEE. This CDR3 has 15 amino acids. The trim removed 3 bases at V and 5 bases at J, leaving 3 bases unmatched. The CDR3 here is CASSGQGGNNSPLHF. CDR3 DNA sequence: TGTGCCAGCAGCGGACAGGGGGGAAATAATTCACCCCTCCACTTT.